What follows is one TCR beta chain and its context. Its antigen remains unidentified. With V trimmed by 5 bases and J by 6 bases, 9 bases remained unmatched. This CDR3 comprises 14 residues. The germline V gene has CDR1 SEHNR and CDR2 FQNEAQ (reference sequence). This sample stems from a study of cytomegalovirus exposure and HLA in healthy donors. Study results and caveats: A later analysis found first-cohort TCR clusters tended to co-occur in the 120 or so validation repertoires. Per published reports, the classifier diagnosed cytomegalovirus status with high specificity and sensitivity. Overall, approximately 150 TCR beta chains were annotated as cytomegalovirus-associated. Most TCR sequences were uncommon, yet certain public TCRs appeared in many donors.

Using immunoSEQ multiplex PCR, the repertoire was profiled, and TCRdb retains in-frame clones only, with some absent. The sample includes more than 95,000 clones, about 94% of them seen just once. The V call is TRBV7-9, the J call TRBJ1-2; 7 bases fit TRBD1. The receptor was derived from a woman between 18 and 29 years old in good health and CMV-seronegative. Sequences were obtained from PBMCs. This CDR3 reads CASSPRQGTDGYTF. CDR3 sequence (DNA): TGTGCCAGCAGCCCAAGACAGGGTACGGATGGCTACACCTTC.